Listed here are 24 T cell receptor beta chains from one sample, sequenced in a study of shared clonotypes between healthy human individuals. Profiled with immunoSEQ multiplex PCR; TCRdb holds only in-frame clones, not every one. The table records approximately 740,000 clones, approximately 92% of them present only once. Naive-designated CD8 cells lacked CD45RO, were positively enriched for CCR7, and omitted terminally differentiated effector memory CD45RA+ cells. Sequenced: naive CD8+ T cells sorted from blood. Receptor source: a young man in good health.

The chain carries TRBV9 and TRBJ2-1; 7 bases match TRBD1. The CDR3 spans 9 residues. Unmatched junction bases numbered 2, after V lost 7 bases and J lost 13 bases. Germline loops: CDR1 SGDLS, CDR2 YYNGEE. Here the CDR3 reads CASGTVQFF. Written as DNA, the CDR3 is TGTGCCAGCGGGACAGTACAGTTCTTC.

The chain couples TRBV6-6 to TRBJ2-1; no clear D. With 0 bases removed from V and 2 bases from J, the gap between germline ends came to 11 bases. From germline, CDR1 is MNHNY and CDR2 SVGAGI (reference sequence). The CDR3 consists of 16 residues. The CDR3 DNA sequence: TGTGCCAGCAGTTACTCCAACCCTGGGGCCTACAATGAGCAGTTCTTC. Translating gives CASSYSNPGAYNEQFF.

The chain couples TRBV21-1 to TRBJ2-7; TRBD2 is taken as the D call from the table, unchecked against the DNA. TRBV21-1 is marked as a pseudogene. This CDR3 is 12 amino acids long. The CDR3 sequence is CASEREVGEQYF. CDR3 nucleotides: TGTGCCTCCGAGCGGGAGGTCGGGGAGCAGTACTTC.

Worth noting for this clone: Other DNA sequences in the sample encode the same CDR3. The chain has TRBV15 and TRBJ2-7; possibly TRBD2 for D (6 bases). Trimming shortened V by 4 bases and J by 4 bases, and 8 bases separated the two germline ends. The CDR3 has 12 residues. CDR1 and CDR2 from the germline V gene are LNHNV and YYDKDF (reference sequence). The CDR3, as DNA: TGTGCCACCAGCACCGGGAGTTACGAGCAGTACTTC. Its translation is CATSTGSYEQYF.

The chain has TRBV10-3 and TRBJ2-7; D uncertain. Trimming took 2 bases from V and 6 from J, leaving 8 bases between them. This CDR3 comprises 12 residues. Germline CDR1 reads ENHRY; CDR2 reads SYGVKD. The chain's CDR3 is CAISEELSEQYF. The CDR3, as DNA: TGTGCCATCAGTGAGGAGTTGTCCGAGCAGTACTTC.

CDR3 loop: CASSLGLGLAGEETQYF. The CDR3 DNA reads TGTGCCAGCAGTTTGGGTCTGGGACTAGCGGGAGAGGAGACCCAGTACTTC. This sequence joins TRBV27 and TRBJ2-5; the match to TRBD2 covers 14 bases. With 3 bases clipped from V and 5 bases from J, the junction kept 8 bases outside the gene matches. Germline CDR1 reads MNHEY; CDR2 reads SMNVEV (reference sequence). The CDR3 sequence is 17 residues long.

The chain carries TRBV6-6 and TRBJ2-7, with D unresolved. Germline V gene sequence: CDR1 MNHNY, CDR2 SVGAGI (reference sequence). The CDR3 is 14 residues long. The V and J ends lost 5 bases and 3 bases respectively, with 14 bases between them. CDR3 in DNA: TGTGCCAGCAGTCCCGGTCATCCCGTCTACGAGCAGTACTTC. Its translation is CASSPGHPVYEQYF.

The chain combines TRBV5-4 with TRBJ2-1; 7 bases map to TRBD2. The CDR3 spans 15 residues. V shed 5 bases and J 3 bases; nucleotides not matched to a gene: 8. Germline loops: CDR1 SGHNT, CDR2 YYREEE (reference sequence). CDR3 sequence: CASSGGEWGYNEQFF. The CDR3 coding sequence is TGTGCCAGCAGTGGGGGGGAATGGGGCTACAATGAGCAGTTCTTC. The full variable domain, in which reference TRBV5-4 and TRBJ2-1 provide the parts outside the CDR3, is ETGVTQSPTHLIKTRGQQVTLRCSSQSGHNTVSWYQQALGQGPQFIFQYYREEENGRGNFPPRFSGLQFPNYSSELNVNALELDDSALYLCASSGGEWGYNEQFFGPGTRLTVL.

A word on this clone: Other DNA variants within this sample encode the same CDR3. V is TRBV6-5 and J is TRBJ2-7; 11 bases fit TRBD1. Per the germline V gene, CDR1 is MNHEY and CDR2 is SVGAGI. The CDR3 totals 14 residues. Trimming cost V 5 bases and J 4 bases; bases outside gene matches: 4. Here the CDR3 reads CASSGGTGGYEQYF. The DNA of the CDR3 is TGTGCCAGCAGTGGGGGGACAGGGGGTTACGAGCAGTACTTC.

The CDR3 sequence is CASSLTLAGGSYNEQFF. DNA for the CDR3: TGTGCCAGCAGCCTGACCCTAGCGGGAGGGTCCTACAATGAGCAGTTCTTC. The J gene is TRBJ2-1, the V gene TRBV7-6, with 12 bases identical to TRBD2. V lost 5 bases, J lost 1 base, and 6 bases stayed unmatched. This CDR3 spans 17 amino acids. In germline, CDR1 is SGHVS, CDR2 FNYEAQ.

V is TRBV19 and J is TRBJ1-1, with 9 bases matching TRBD1. V lost 0 bases and J lost 0; bases outside the gene matches: 5. CDR1 is LNHDA, CDR2 SQIVND, per germline (reference sequence). The CDR3 extends over 17 amino acids. The CDR3 sequence: CASSIDPNRGLNTEAFF. CDR3 DNA sequence: TGTGCCAGTAGTATAGATCCTAACAGGGGGCTGAACACTGAAGCTTTCTTT.

The V call is TRBV28, the J call TRBJ2-1, with a possible D match to TRBD1 (6 bases). The length of the CDR3 is 14 residues. V lost 3 bases and J 10 bases, leaving 16 bases between the germline ends. Germline V CDR1 and CDR2: MDHEN, SYDVKM. The CDR3 nucleotides are TGTGCCAGCAGTTTCAGGGGAGATAATTACGAGCAGTTCTTC. It yields the protein CASSFRGDNYEQFF.

This chain links TRBV9 with TRBJ1-2; possibly TRBD1 for D (5 bases). Germline CDR1 SGDLS, CDR2 YYNGEE. Trimming pared 4 bases from V and 3 bases from J, leaving 13 bases between. The CDR3 length is 14 residues. CDR3: CASSPSTGDYGYTF. The CDR3 DNA follows: TGTGCCAGCAGCCCGAGCACAGGAGACTATGGCTACACCTTC. Full variable domain (missing parts from reference TRBV9 and TRBJ1-2): DSGVTQTPKHLITATGQRVTLRCSPRSGDLSVYWYQQSLDQGLQFLIQYYNGEERAKGNILERFSAQQFPDLHSELNLSSLELGDSALYFCASSPSTGDYGYTFGSGTRLTVV.

This clone turned up a few times. The chain carries TRBV2 and TRBJ1-5; perhaps TRBD1 as D (5 bases). Trimming removed 4 bases at V and 0 bases at J, with 10 bases between. The CDR3 is 15 residues long. Germline lookup yields CDR1 SNHLY and CDR2 FYNNEI. This CDR3 reads CASSVRDLSNQPQHF. The CDR3 DNA follows: TGTGCCAGCAGTGTCAGGGACCTTAGCAATCAGCCCCAGCATTTT. Full variable domain (rest looked up from reference TRBV2 and TRBJ1-5): EPEVTQTPSHQVTQMGQEVILRCVPISNHLYFYWYRQILGQKVEFLVSFYNNEISEKSEIFDDQFSVERPDGSNFTLKIRSTKLEDSAMYFCASSVRDLSNQPQHFGDGTRLSIL.

The chain has TRBV7-3 and TRBJ2-3; 8 bases align to TRBD2. The CDR3 consists of 14 residues. Germline V gives CDR1 SGHTA, CDR2 FQGTGA. Trimming took 3 bases from V and 3 from J; bases not matched to a gene: 2. CDR3 residues: CASSFRGGTDTQYF. CDR3 coding DNA: TGTGCCAGCAGCTTCCGCGGGGGGACAGATACGCAGTATTTT.

V and J are TRBV7-8 and TRBJ1-5, with D possibly matching TRBD1 (6 bases). Germline loops: CDR1 SGHVS, CDR2 FQNEAQ. V shed 6 bases and J shed 0 bases, with 12 bases lying between them. The CDR3 length is 15 residues. The CDR3 loop reads CASRAEGGSNQPQHF. The CDR3 DNA is TGTGCCAGCAGGGCCGAGGGGGGTAGCAATCAGCCCCAGCATTTT.

This chain uses TRBV15 with TRBJ2-7, with a tentative D call TRBD2 (5 bases). The CDR3 consists of 11 residues. V lost 3 bases and J lost 9, with 9 bases in between. The V gene's germline CDR1 is LNHNV and CDR2 YYDKDF (reference sequence). In DNA, the CDR3 is TGTGCCACCAGCAGCGGGGTTTGGCAGTACTTC. It encodes CATSSGVWQYF. Looking up the rest from reference TRBV15 and TRBJ2-7 gives the full variable domain: DAMVIQNPRYQVTQFGKPVTLSCSQTLNHNVMYWYQQKSSQAPKLLFHYYDKDFNNEADTPDNFQSRRPNTSFCFLDIRSPGLGDTAMYLCATSSGVWQYFGPGTRLTVT.

This chain uses TRBV5-5 with TRBJ2-6, with D possibly called TRBD1 or TRBD2 (6 bases each). Germline CDR1 and CDR2: SGHKS and YYEKEE (reference sequence). Trimming took off 5 bases at V and 2 bases at J, with 20 bases between the two ends. This CDR3 comprises 18 residues. DNA of the CDR3: TGTGCCAGCAGGTACGACGGGTCGGGGGCCCCTGGGGCCAACGTCCTGACTTTC. Protein product: CASRYDGSGAPGANVLTF.

The genes are TRBV7-9 and TRBJ2-1, with TRBD2 identical over 13 bases. Looked up from germline, CDR1 is SEHNR and CDR2 is FQNEAQ (reference sequence). V lost 0 bases, J lost 6 bases, and 8 bases stayed unmatched. CDR3 length equals 18 residues. The CDR3 is CASSLARTSGSGGNEQFF. Here the CDR3 DNA reads TGTGCCAGCAGCTTAGCTAGGACTAGCGGGAGTGGAGGCAATGAGCAGTTCTTC.

The chain has TRBV29-1 and TRBJ2-1; D is undetermined. The ends were cut back, 6 bases at V and 3 bases at J, with 12 bases in the middle. Per germline, CDR1 SQVTM and CDR2 ANQGSEA. This CDR3 is built from 13 residues. Written as DNA, the CDR3 is TGCAGCGTCCCCAAAGCGCTCTACAATGAGCAGTTCTTC. This translates into CSVPKALYNEQFF.

In its sample, this clone was seen once. This rearrangement joins TRBV15 to TRBJ2-5; 8 bases align to TRBD1. The germline V gene has CDR1 LNHNV and CDR2 YYDKDF (reference sequence). V lost 2 bases, J lost 5 bases, and 4 bases stayed unmatched. The CDR3 sequence is 14 residues long. For the CDR3, the DNA is TGTGCCACCAGCAGAAGGGGACAGGTTGAGACCCAGTACTTC. The encoded protein is CATSRRGQVETQYF. The complete variable domain, with remaining parts taken from reference TRBV15 and TRBJ2-5, reads DAMVIQNPRYQVTQFGKPVTLSCSQTLNHNVMYWYQQKSSQAPKLLFHYYDKDFNNEADTPDNFQSRRPNTSFCFLDIRSPGLGDTAMYLCATSRRGQVETQYFGPGTRLLVL.

This chain connects TRBV19 to TRBJ1-2, with D possibly being TRBD1 (6 bases). The CDR3 covers 12 residues. Trimming shortened V by 10 bases and J by 8 bases, and 17 bases separated the two germline ends. Germline lookup yields CDR1 LNHDA and CDR2 SQIVND (reference sequence). The CDR3 DNA reads TGTGCCACTTCCCTGGGGGCCAAGGGCTACACCTTC. Protein sequence: CATSLGAKGYTF.

Turning to this clone: The junction differs from germline at one of its ends, possibly a read error. The chain recombines TRBV29-1 with TRBJ2-1; the match to TRBD1 covers 11 bases. Germline V CDR1 and CDR2: SQVTM, ANQGSEA. The CDR3 runs 17 residues. DNA of the CDR3: TGCAGCGTTGACGGGACAGGGGGGAATTTTGGCTACGATGAGCAGTTCTTC. This translates into CSVDGTGGNFGYDEQFF.

The chain recombines TRBV19 with TRBJ2-7; the D gene is possibly TRBD1 (5 bases). The CDR3 consists of 16 residues. Per the germline V gene, CDR1 is LNHDA and CDR2 is SQIVND (reference sequence). The V and J ends lost 2 bases and 0 bases respectively, with 14 bases between them. The DNA for the CDR3 is TGTGCCAGTAGTATAACGGTAAGGGGAAGCTCCTACGAGCAGTACTTC. It codes for CASSITVRGSSYEQYF. The full variable domain, with the rest looked up from reference TRBV19 and TRBJ2-7, is DGGITQSPKYLFRKEGQNVTLSCEQNLNHDAMYWYRQDPGQGLRLIYYSQIVNDFQKGDIAEGYSVSREKKESFPLTVTSAQKNPTAFYLCASSITVRGSSYEQYFGPGTRLTVT.